This entry concerns a single T cell receptor beta chain. Its antigen is still unknown. The source of the sample is a study of cytotoxic CD8 clonotypes in ibrutinib-treated CLL. For the study at large: After median around 70 months, roughly 15 stayed in remission, about 12 progressed; responses roughly 25 partial, 2 complete. Findings of the study overall: Higher clonality was seen at ibrutinib response and a return toward baseline at progression.

The CDR3 contains 15 residues. Germline V CDR1 and CDR2: MNHEY, SVGAGI. Trimming removed 6 bases from V and 2 bases from J; junction bases left unmatched: 10. The protocol was immunoSEQ multiplex PCR, while the TCRdb copy is restricted to in-frame clones and leaves out a portion. The repertoire holds fewer than 400,000 clones, with roughly two thirds as singletons. The specimen was PBMCs, collected after 36 months of ibrutinib treatment. This rearrangement joins TRBV6-5 to TRBJ2-7; 7 positions agree with TRBD1. This receptor was obtained from a human donor with chronic lymphocytic leukemia. CDR3 residues: CASSRTGVEPYEQYF. The CDR3 bases are TGTGCCAGCAGCCGAACAGGGGTTGAACCCTACGAGCAGTACTTC.